These 14 T cell receptor beta chains came from one sample sequenced in a study of response to subunit inactivated influenza vaccine. In TCRdb, the RT-PCR reads were re-called with MiXCR into one record per CDR3 protein. The profile covers around 850,000 distinct CDR3 sequences, with roughly 18% appearing a single time and around 9.9% taken by the ten largest. This sample comprised PBMCs from blood, obtained 4 to 6 days after vaccination. The receptors derive from a man in his forties or fifties who received an inactivated influenza vaccine.

This clonotype was seen a handful of times. The rearrangement joins TRBV5-1 to TRBJ2-2; 7 nucleotides line up with TRBD1. V lost 4 bases to trimming and J lost 7 bases; unmatched junction nucleotides: 4. Germline V CDR1 and CDR2: SGHRS, YFSETQ. This CDR3 comprises 13 residues. Written as DNA, the CDR3 is TGCGCCAGCAGCCGACAGGGCGGCGGGGAGCTGTTTTTT. This gives the protein CASSRQGGGELFF.

The chain links TRBV14 to TRBJ2-7; 9 positions match TRBD2. The CDR3 runs to 17 residues. CDR1 and CDR2 (germline): SGHDN, FVKESK. V shed 1 base, J shed 4 bases, and the junction held 11 bases outside the gene matches. DNA for the CDR3: TGTGCCAGCAGCCAAGTTTATGCGGGACTAGCTGGTTACGAGCAGTACTTC. Protein sequence: CASSQVYAGLAGYEQYF.

The chain uses TRBV7-2 and TRBJ2-5, with 12 bases fitting TRBD2. Germline CDR1 reads SGHTA; CDR2 reads FQGNSA. The CDR3 runs 17 residues. Losses at the gene ends were 2 bases for V and 0 bases for J; bases not matched to a gene: 4. CDR3 in DNA: TGTGCCAGCAGCTTACCTAGCGGGGGGGCGTACCAAGAGACCCAGTACTTC. Its translation is CASSLPSGGAYQETQYF.

Only a few counts were recorded for this clonotype. The chain combines TRBV5-1 with TRBJ1-5, with D possibly being TRBD1 (5 bases). V lost 0 bases and J lost 5, with 12 bases in between. The CDR3 runs to 15 residues. Germline V gene data show CDR1 as SGHRS and CDR2 as YFSETQ. The CDR3 nucleotides are TGCGCCAGCAGCTTGGAGCCGCAGGGCGATCAGCCCCAGCATTTT. Translation: CASSLEPQGDQPQHF.

The chain recombines TRBV11-2 with TRBJ2-5; D is tentatively TRBD1 or TRBD2 (5 bases each). The CDR3 covers 14 residues. Germline V gene sequence: CDR1 SGHAT, CDR2 FQNNGV. The V gene lost 5 bases and the J gene lost 0 bases, with 10 bases spanning the gap. CDR3 DNA: TGTGCCAGCAGCACGGGACCGAACCAAGAGACCCAGTACTTC. This sequence encodes CASSTGPNQETQYF.

In its sample, this clonotype was seen a few times. The genes are TRBV14 and TRBJ1-2, with D hard to call. This CDR3 is 15 amino acids long. Trimming left V 4 bases short and J 6 bases short, with 18 bases between. The germline CDR1 and CDR2 sequences are SGHDN and FVKESK. This CDR3 is CASSPHPTELNGYTF. For the CDR3, the DNA is TGTGCCAGCAGCCCGCATCCGACGGAGCTGAATGGCTACACCTTC.

This clonotype was detected only a few times. The chain uses TRBV10-1 and TRBJ2-1; maybe TRBD1 (6 bases). Germline values: CDR1 WNHNN, CDR2 SYGVQD (reference sequence). The CDR3 spans 11 residues. The CDR3 sequence is CASGDYNEQFF. The DNA of the CDR3 is TGCGCTTCAGGGGATTACAATGAGCAGTTCTTC.

The table lists this clonotype with many counts. The J gene is TRBJ1-5, the V gene TRBV12-3 or TRBV12-4; tentatively, D is TRBD1 (5 bases). This CDR3 region has 14 residues. Between the trimmed V and J ends, which lost 3 bases and 1 base, there was a span of 7 bases. The CDR3 DNA is TGTGCCAGCAGTTTTGAGGGGAGCAATCAGCCCCAGCATTTT. This encodes CASSFEGSNQPQHF.

This clonotype was found a few times. The chain combines TRBV20-1 with TRBJ2-1; tentatively, D is TRBD2 (6 bases). Germline-derived CDR1 and CDR2 are DFQATT and SNEGSKA (reference sequence). V lost 6 bases to trimming and J lost 2 bases, with 14 bases between them. The CDR3 sequence is 14 residues long. The CDR3 region is CSAEGGEPYNEQFF. DNA for the CDR3: TGCAGTGCAGAGGGAGGAGAGCCCTACAATGAGCAGTTCTTC.

This clonotype has a count of ten or more. The chain couples TRBV20-1 to TRBJ2-6; D is ambiguous. The ends were cut back, 2 bases at V and 2 bases at J, with 7 bases in the middle. The CDR3 consists of 14 residues. Looked up from germline, CDR1 is DFQATT and CDR2 is SNEGSKA (reference sequence). The CDR3 loop is CSARYTTGANVLTF. The CDR3 coding sequence is TGCAGTGCTAGATACACAACTGGGGCCAACGTCCTGACTTTC.

This clonotype was counted between two and nine times. This sequence joins TRBV20-1 and TRBJ2-7; 8 bases align to TRBD1. The CDR3 length is 16 residues. V shed 1 base and J 3 bases; nucleotides not matched to a gene: 11. CDR1 is DFQATT and CDR2 is SNEGSKA in the germline V gene (reference sequence). CDR3 nucleotide sequence: TGCAGTGCTAGAGCAGGACCGGGACAGGATCTCTACGAGCAGTACTTC. It translates to CSARAGPGQDLYEQYF.

For this clonotype: At one of its ends the junction is not consistent with the germline gene, which may arise from a read error. The chain uses TRBV3-1 and TRBJ2-2; D ambiguous. The CDR3 length is 14 residues. Germline V CDR1 and CDR2: LGHDT, YNNKEL (reference sequence). DNA of the CDR3: TGTGCCAGCAGCCAAGGGGCGAAAACCGGGGAGCTGTTTTTT. Protein sequence: CASSQGAKTGELFF.

This chain links TRBV6-5 with TRBJ2-5; D ambiguous. Looked up from germline, CDR1 is MNHEY and CDR2 is SVGAGI. Trimming took off 2 bases at V and 7 bases at J, with 5 bases between the two ends. The CDR3 has 11 amino acids. CDR3 DNA: TGTGCCAGCAGTTACGCCTGGACCCAGTACTTC. Amino acids: CASSYAWTQYF.

V is TRBV10-3 and J is TRBJ2-7, with a possible D match to TRBD2 (5 bases). Trimming cost V 3 bases and J 5 bases, with 14 bases left between them. Per the germline V gene, CDR1 is ENHRY and CDR2 is SYGVKD. This CDR3 has 14 amino acids. The chain's CDR3 is CAISDTGMANEQYF. CDR3 sequence (DNA): TGTGCCATCAGTGACACCGGGATGGCAAACGAGCAGTACTTC.